The 20 T cell receptor beta chains below were found in one sample sequenced in a study of blood T cell repertoires in COVID-19. TCRdb's copy holds only in-frame clones and misses some; the assay was immunoSEQ multiplex PCR. The table has 35,000 to 45,000 clones, roughly 88% seen once. Sequencing was done on a sample of peripheral blood. These receptor sequences come from a man in his fifties or sixties with active COVID-19.

This CDR3 is CASSSLSGGDQPQHF. CDR3 nucleotides: TGTGCCAGCAGTTCCTTGAGTGGCGGGGATCAGCCCCAGCATTTT. V is TRBV28 and J is TRBJ1-5; D not resolved. The CDR3 extends over 15 amino acids. Germline-derived CDR1 and CDR2 are MDHEN and SYDVKM. V dropped 4 bases and J dropped 5 bases, with 15 bases sitting between them.

The chain employs TRBV5-1 and TRBJ2-3; TRBD2 matches 9 bases. V lost 5 bases, J lost 5 bases, and 6 bases stayed unmatched. Germline V CDR1 and CDR2: SGHRS, YFSETQ. CDR3 length: 14 amino acids. The CDR3 DNA follows: TGCGCCAGCAGGAATAGCGGGGGCGGAGATACGCAGTATTTT. It is translated as CASRNSGGGDTQYF.

The V and J genes are TRBV6-6 and TRBJ1-2, with no clear D. Between the trimmed V and J ends, which lost 3 bases and 6 bases, there was a span of 11 bases. The CDR3 has 13 amino acids. Germline V gene data show CDR1 as MNHNY and CDR2 as SVGAGI (reference sequence). CDR3 amino acids: CASSYSPRDGYTF. The CDR3 region has the DNA TGTGCCAGCAGTTATTCTCCGCGGGATGGCTACACCTTC.

The chain combines TRBV7-3 with TRBJ1-2, with TRBD1 as a possible D gene (6 bases). Germline CDR1 and CDR2: SGHTA and FQGTGA. The CDR3 runs 16 residues. Trimming shortened V by 2 bases and J by 4 bases, and 17 bases separated the two germline ends. This CDR3 is CASSLGAGAQFYGYTF. In DNA, the CDR3 is TGTGCCAGCAGCTTAGGTGCAGGGGCCCAATTCTATGGCTACACCTTC.

J is TRBJ2-1 and V is TRBV18; 11 bases fit TRBD2. Germline assignment: CDR1 KGHSH and CDR2 LQKENI. V dropped 9 bases and J dropped 5; count of bases not matched to a gene: 12. The CDR3 covers 16 residues. In DNA, the CDR3 is TGTGCCAGTTCAATGGCCGGGACTAGCGGTAACAATGAGCAGTTCTTC. As protein: CASSMAGTSGNNEQFF.

This clone is a singleton in its sample. The chain joins TRBV27 to TRBJ1-2; 7 bases map to TRBD1. The germline V gene has CDR1 MNHEY and CDR2 SMNVEV (reference sequence). The CDR3 totals 13 residues. The V gene end was trimmed by 5 bases and the J gene end by 4 bases; junction bases not matched to a gene: 4. The CDR3 coding sequence is TGTGCCAGCAGTCTCAGGGGGACCTATGGCTACACCTTC. It yields the protein CASSLRGTYGYTF.

This chain uses TRBV6-5 with TRBJ1-2, with 8 bases identical to TRBD1. Germline loops: CDR1 MNHEY, CDR2 SVGAGI. The CDR3 has 16 residues. The J segment lost 2 bases and the V segment lost 2 bases, leaving 7 bases of the junction unmatched. CDR3 loop: CASSYKTRQGNYGYTF. The CDR3 DNA reads as TGTGCCAGCAGTTACAAGACCCGACAGGGGAACTATGGCTACACCTTC.

V is TRBV9 and J is TRBJ1-4, with 9 bases that match TRBD1. Trimming at V came to 0 bases and at J to 7 bases, leaving 4 bases not matched to a gene. CDR1 and CDR2 from the germline V gene are SGDLS and YYNGEE. The CDR3 has 15 residues. The CDR3 sequence: CASSVGGTGSEKLFF. The CDR3 region has the DNA TGTGCCAGCAGCGTAGGGGGGACAGGGAGTGAAAAACTGTTTTTT.

Regarding this clone: Other DNA sequences in the same sample also yield this CDR3. The chain recombines TRBV9 with TRBJ2-7; no definite D call. Germline CDR1 reads SGDLS; CDR2 reads YYNGEE. V lost 1 base and J lost 1, with 9 bases in between. CDR3 length equals 14 residues. CDR3 sequence reads: CASSVIESSYEQYF. CDR3 DNA sequence: TGTGCCAGCAGCGTAATAGAAAGTTCCTACGAGCAGTACTTC.

The chain is built from TRBV5-1 and TRBJ2-3; maybe TRBD2 (6 bases). The CDR3 consists of 14 residues. The V end lost 3 bases, the J end lost 4 bases, and 12 bases lay between the germline ends. Germline values: CDR1 SGHRS, CDR2 YFSETQ. CDR3 sequence: CASSSAGGADTQYF. In DNA, the CDR3 is TGCGCCAGCAGCTCCGCAGGAGGGGCAGATACGCAGTATTTT.

V is TRBV6-6 and J is TRBJ1-2, with D possibly matching TRBD1 (5 bases). The CDR3 has 13 residues. The ends were cut back, 5 bases at V and 6 bases at J, with 13 bases in the middle. CDR1 is MNHNY, CDR2 SVGAGI, per germline (reference sequence). The CDR3 region has the DNA TGTGCCAGCAGTCCCCAGACAGAGCATGGCTACACCTTC. Translating gives CASSPQTEHGYTF.

In its sample, this clone was seen once. This rearrangement joins TRBV6-5 to TRBJ1-4, with 7 bases fitting TRBD1. The J segment lost 7 bases and the V segment lost 10 bases, leaving 9 bases of the junction unmatched. CDR1 is MNHEY, CDR2 SVGAGI, per germline. The CDR3 extends over 13 amino acids. The CDR3 sequence: CATTDRLFEKLFF. In nucleotides, the CDR3 is TGTGCCACTACGGACAGGTTATTTGAAAAACTGTTTTTT.

CDR3 sequence reads: CASSIGGSGNTIYF. CDR3 nucleotides: TGTGCCAGTAGTATCGGAGGCTCTGGAAACACCATATATTTT. V and J are TRBV19 and TRBJ1-3, with D unresolved. This CDR3 is 14 amino acids long. V lost 3 bases, J lost 0 bases, and 6 bases lay in between. Germline V gene data show CDR1 as LNHDA and CDR2 as SQIVND (reference sequence).

This clone was recorded once. The chain combines TRBV7-2 with TRBJ2-4, with D possibly being TRBD1 (6 bases). Germline V CDR1 and CDR2: SGHTA, FQGNSA. The CDR3 is 16 amino acids. Deletions cut 5 bases from V and 1 base from J, with 15 bases between. The CDR3 reads CASSPLPQGAKNIQYF. For the CDR3, the DNA is TGTGCCAGCAGCCCGCTGCCACAGGGTGCCAAAAACATTCAGTACTTC.

The chain is built from TRBV9 and TRBJ2-3; perhaps TRBD1 as D (5 bases). Trimming took 4 bases from V and 3 from J, leaving 12 bases between them. Germline V gene lookup returns CDR1 SGDLS and CDR2 YYNGEE. CDR3 length equals 14 residues. The CDR3 DNA reads TGTGCCAGCAGCACCCTGACAGAGACAGATACGCAGTATTTT. This sequence encodes CASSTLTETDTQYF.

V usage is TRBV4-2 and J usage is TRBJ1-5; D gene ambiguous. Trimming took 0 bases from V and 4 from J, leaving 7 bases between them. Looked up from germline, CDR1 is LGHNA and CDR2 is YNFKEQ. The CDR3 runs 14 residues. The CDR3: CASSQESGNQPQHF. CDR3 DNA: TGTGCCAGCAGCCAAGAGTCGGGGAATCAGCCCCAGCATTTT.

The V call is TRBV19, the J call TRBJ2-5, with 7 bases matching TRBD1. The germline CDR1 and CDR2 sequences are LNHDA and SQIVND (reference sequence). The junction had 8 bases not matched to a gene; V was cut back by 6 bases and J by 1 base. The CDR3 totals 15 residues. CDR3 sequence: CASRDRTGPQETQYF. CDR3 bases: TGTGCCAGTAGGGACCGGACAGGCCCCCAAGAGACCCAGTACTTC.

The V gene is TRBV6-5, the J gene TRBJ2-1; D may be TRBD2 (6 bases). The CDR3 is made up of 14 amino acids. V lost 9 bases, J lost 6 bases, and 18 bases lay in between. Germline CDR1 MNHEY, CDR2 SVGAGI. DNA for the CDR3: TGTGCCAGTTCTTGGTCCAGGGACTCCAATGAGCAGTTCTTC. It is translated as CASSWSRDSNEQFF.

The chain carries TRBV30 and TRBJ2-3; 9 nucleotides align to TRBD1. Germline V lookup: CDR1 GTSNPN, CDR2 SVGIG (reference sequence). Germline trimming cut 3 bases from V and 4 bases from J; bases unmatched to any gene: 2. CDR3 length equals 13 residues. The CDR3 nucleotides are TGTGCCTGGAGCCGACAGGGGGCAGATACGCAGTATTTT. Its protein product is CAWSRQGADTQYF. Combining the CDR3 with reference TRBV30 and TRBJ2-3 gives the whole variable domain SQTIHQWPATLVQPVGSPLSLECTVEGTSNPNLYWYRQAAGRGLQLLFYSVGIGQISSEVPQNLSASRPQDRQFILSSKKLLLSDSGFYLCAWSRQGADTQYFGPGTRLTVL.

In its sample, this clone was seen once. This chain uses TRBV5-1 with TRBJ2-5; 10 positions match TRBD2. The length of the CDR3 is 15 residues. Germline V lookup: CDR1 SGHRS, CDR2 YFSETQ. V was pared by 3 bases and J by 5 bases, with 7 bases of the junction left unmatched. CDR3 sequence reads: CASSYLAGVWETQYF. CDR3 nucleotides: TGCGCCAGCAGCTATCTAGCGGGAGTTTGGGAGACCCAGTACTTC.